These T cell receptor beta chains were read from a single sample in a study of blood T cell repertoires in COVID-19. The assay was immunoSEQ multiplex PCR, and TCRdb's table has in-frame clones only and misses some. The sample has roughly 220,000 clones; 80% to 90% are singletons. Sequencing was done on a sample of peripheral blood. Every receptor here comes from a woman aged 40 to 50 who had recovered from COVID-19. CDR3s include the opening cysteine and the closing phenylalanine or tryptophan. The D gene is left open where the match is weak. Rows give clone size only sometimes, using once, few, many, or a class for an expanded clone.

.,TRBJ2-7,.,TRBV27,TGTGCCAGCAGTTTCTTCGGAGGGAACGCCTACGAGCAGTACTTC,CASSFFGGNAYEQYF
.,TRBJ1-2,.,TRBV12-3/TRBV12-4,TGTGCCAGCAGTTTAAACGTTCAGGTCTACACCTTC,CASSLNVQVYTF
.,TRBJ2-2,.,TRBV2,TGTGCCAGCAGCGACGTGGCAGGGAACACCGGGGAGCTGTTTTTT,CASSDVAGNTGELFF
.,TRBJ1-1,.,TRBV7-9,TGTGCCAGCAGCCCCCCATCGAACACTGAAGCTTTCTTT,CASSPPSNTEAFF
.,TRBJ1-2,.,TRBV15,TGTGCCACCAGCAGAGATCGGGGGGCGGTCTACACCTTC,CATSRDRGAVYTF
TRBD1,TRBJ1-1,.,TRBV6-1,TGTGCCAGCAGTGACGGCGGGACAGCGAACACTGAAGCTTTCTTT,CASSDGGTANTEAFF
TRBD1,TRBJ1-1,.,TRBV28,TGTGCCAGCAGTTTACGCGCCCCCGGGACAGGCACAGCTTTCTTT,CASSLRAPGTGTAFF
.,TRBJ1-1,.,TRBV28,TGTGCCACACGGTTTTCTCGGGGCACTGAAGCTTTCTTT,CATRFSRGTEAFF
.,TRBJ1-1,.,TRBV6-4,TGTGCCAGCAGGAAGGTAGGGGGGGAGAACACTGAAGCTTTCTTT,CASRKVGGENTEAFF
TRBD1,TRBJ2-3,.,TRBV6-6,TGTGCCAGCAGTCTCCCCCCCGGTCAGGGGACAGGAAAGCACACAGATACGCAGTATTTT,CASSLPPGQGTGKHTDTQYF
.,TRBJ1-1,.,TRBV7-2,TGTGCCAGCAGCTTAGATGGTGGGAGTCCTGAAGCTTTCTTT,CASSLDGGSPEAFF
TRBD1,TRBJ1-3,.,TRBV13,TGTGCCAGCAGCTACGGTGGACAGGGAGGGTCTGGAAACACCATATATTTT,CASSYGGQGGSGNTIYF
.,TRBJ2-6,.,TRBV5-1,TGCGCCAGCAGCTTGGACAGGGATTCATCTGGGGCCAACGTCCTGACTTTC,CASSLDRDSSGANVLTF
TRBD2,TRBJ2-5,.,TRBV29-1,TGCAGCGTAAACGATAAAGGACTAGCGCAGACCCAGTACTTC,CSVNDKGLAQTQYF
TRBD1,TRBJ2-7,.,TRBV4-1,TGCGCCAGCAGCCAGGAAGGGACAGGGGGGAGGTACGAGCAGTACTTC,CASSQEGTGGRYEQYF
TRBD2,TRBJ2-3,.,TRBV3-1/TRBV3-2,TGTGCCAGCAGCCGTCGGACTAGCGGTGTCGCAGATACGCAGTATTTT,CASSRRTSGVADTQYF
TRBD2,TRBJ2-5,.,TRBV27,TGTGCCAGCAATGGGGGGGGGAAAGGAGAGACCCAGTACTTC,CASNGGGKGETQYF
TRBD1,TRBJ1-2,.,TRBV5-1,TGCGCCAGCAGCGTGGTAGACAGGGCTACCTATGGCTACACCTTC,CASSVVDRATYGYTF
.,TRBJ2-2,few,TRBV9,TGTGCCAGCAGCCCCCGGGCGCGGGGAGGTACCGGGGAGCTGTTTTTT,CASSPRARGGTGELFF
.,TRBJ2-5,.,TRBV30,TGTGCCTGGAGTGTACAGTCGGCAGGGACCCAGTACTTC,CAWSVQSAGTQYF
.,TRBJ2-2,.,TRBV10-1,TGCGCCAGCAGTGAGTCGTGGCCAAAGCGGTACACCGGGGAGCTGTTTTTT,CASSESWPKRYTGELFF
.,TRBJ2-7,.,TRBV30,TGTGCCTGGAGTGCCTCGTACGAGCAGTACTTC,CAWSASYEQYF
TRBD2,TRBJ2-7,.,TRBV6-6,TGTGCCAGCAGCACTAGCGACTCCTACGAGCAGTACTTC,CASSTSDSYEQYF
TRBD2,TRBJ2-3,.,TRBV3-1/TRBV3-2,TGTGCCAGCAGCCACCCGACCCCCTCAAGGGAGCGGGGAAACCGCACAGATACGCAGTATTTT,CASSHPTPSRERGNRTDTQYF
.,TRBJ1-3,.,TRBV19,TGTGCCAGTAGCCCCACAGGGTTGGGGAACACCATATATTTT,CASSPTGLGNTIYF
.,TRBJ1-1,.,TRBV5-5,TGTGCCAGCAGCTTGCGGGGGAACACTGAAGCTTTCTTT,CASSLRGNTEAFF
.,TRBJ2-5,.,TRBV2,TGTGCCAGCAGTGGGGGTCGAGGGGAGACCCAGTACTTC,CASSGGRGETQYF
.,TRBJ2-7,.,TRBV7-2,TGTGCCAGCAGCTTAGTGGCCCCTGGGGCAGGGACCTACGAGCAGTACTTC,CASSLVAPGAGTYEQYF
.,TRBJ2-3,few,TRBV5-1,TGCGCCAGCAGCTTGGCGACTTCTAGCACAGATACGCAGTATTTT,CASSLATSSTDTQYF
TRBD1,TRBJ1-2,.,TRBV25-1,TGTGCCAGCAGTGAATGGGGACAGGGCCTCGATGGCTACACCTTC,CASSEWGQGLDGYTF
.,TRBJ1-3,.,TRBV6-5,TGTGCCAGCTATTCCCGGGGGGGTGGAAACACCATATATTTT,CASYSRGGGNTIYF
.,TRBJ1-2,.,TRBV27,TGTGCCAGCAGTCTAGGGGGGGGCTTGGGTGGCTACACCTTC,CASSLGGGLGGYTF
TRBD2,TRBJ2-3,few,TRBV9,TGTGCCAGCAGCGCTACCGCCCTGCCTAGCGGGGGGGCCAAAGATACGCAGTATTTT,CASSATALPSGGAKDTQYF
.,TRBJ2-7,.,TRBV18,TGTGCCAGCTCACCACGAACACCAGGGGACGTCGAGCAGTACTTC,CASSPRTPGDVEQYF
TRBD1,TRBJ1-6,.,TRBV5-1,TGCGCCAGCAGCGGGGACAGGGGGGAATCACCCCTCCACTTT,CASSGDRGESPLHF
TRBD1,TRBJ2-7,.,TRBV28,TGTGCCAGCAGACCCGGGACAGGGTCCTACGAGCAGTACTTC,CASRPGTGSYEQYF
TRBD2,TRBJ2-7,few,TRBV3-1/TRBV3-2,TGTGCCAGCAGCCAAGATCCGGGGGGAGGGCAAGTGATGTTC,CASSQDPGGGQVMF
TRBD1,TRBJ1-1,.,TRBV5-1,TGCGCCAGCAGCACCGGACAGGGCCAAGAAGCTTTCTTT,CASSTGQGQEAFF
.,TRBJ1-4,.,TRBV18,TGTGCCAGCTCCTACCGGGGGGCTTTTGAAAAACTGTTTTTT,CASSYRGAFEKLFF
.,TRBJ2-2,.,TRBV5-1,TGCGCCAGCTCGCGTGAGGTGACCGGGGAGCTGTTTTTT,CASSREVTGELFF